This is a list of T cell receptor beta chains from one sample in a study of shared clonotypes between healthy human individuals. Libraries were prepared by immunoSEQ multiplex PCR; TCRdb keeps only in-frame clonotypes and omits some of them. The sample records 550,000 to 800,000 clones, 74% being singletons. The sequenced sample was memory CD4+ T cells sorted from blood. These receptors were taken from a woman aged 30 to 39 in good health. CDR3s include the opening cysteine and the closing phenylalanine or tryptophan.

j_call: TRBJ2-2; v_call: TRBV4-1; cdr3_aa: CASKRGTTNTGELFF
j_call: TRBJ2-2; v_call: TRBV7-6; cdr3_aa: CASGPFTGELFF
j_call: TRBJ2-7; v_call: TRBV28; cdr3_aa: CASSSHRVVRGEQYF
j_call: .; v_call: TRBV2; cdr3_aa: CASSGEGQGLYEQYF
j_call: TRBJ2-7; v_call: TRBV4-1; cdr3_aa: CASSHDLPGLAGGPIEQYF
j_call: TRBJ2-1; v_call: TRBV4-2; cdr3_aa: CASSPRLADQEGRQFF
j_call: TRBJ1-1; v_call: TRBV5-4; cdr3_aa: CASSSPNTEAFF
j_call: TRBJ2-1; v_call: TRBV20-1; cdr3_aa: CSARVQAGQFF
j_call: TRBJ2-7; v_call: TRBV11-2; cdr3_aa: CASSFVVAHYEQYF
j_call: TRBJ2-5; v_call: TRBV4-1; cdr3_aa: CASTRTADWGETQYF
j_call: TRBJ2-2; v_call: TRBV5-1; cdr3_aa: CASSLYKPNTGELFF
j_call: TRBJ2-1; v_call: TRBV19; cdr3_aa: CASLRTGAYNEQFF
j_call: TRBJ2-7; v_call: TRBV2; cdr3_aa: CASSDSPYEQYF
j_call: TRBJ1-2; v_call: TRBV14; cdr3_aa: CASSQVNIPGGYTF
j_call: TRBJ1-2; v_call: TRBV18; cdr3_aa: CASSPTRGANYGYTF
j_call: TRBJ1-2; v_call: TRBV28; cdr3_aa: CASSYSMRGGYTF
j_call: TRBJ2-4; v_call: TRBV7-6; cdr3_aa: CASSLGRGGQGSERQYF
j_call: TRBJ2-1; v_call: TRBV2; cdr3_aa: CASSGQGVNEQFF
j_call: TRBJ1-1; v_call: TRBV7-9; cdr3_aa: CASSLGAMRFQAFF
j_call: TRBJ2-7; v_call: TRBV28; cdr3_aa: CASSLELAGIYEQYF
j_call: TRBJ2-1; v_call: TRBV14; cdr3_aa: CASSLWTGVGNEQFF
j_call: TRBJ1-5; v_call: TRBV28; cdr3_aa: CASSTGSGSQPQHF
j_call: TRBJ1-5; v_call: TRBV10-3; cdr3_aa: CAISPGQGNQPQHF
j_call: TRBJ1-1; v_call: TRBV5-1; cdr3_aa: CASSSGPSNTEAFF
j_call: TRBJ2-3; v_call: TRBV10-3; cdr3_aa: CAISHGQRDTDTQYF
j_call: TRBJ2-3; v_call: TRBV15; cdr3_aa: CATSRDGQNTDTQYF
j_call: TRBJ2-2; v_call: TRBV5-8; cdr3_aa: CASSLARGGVAGELFF
j_call: TRBJ1-5; v_call: TRBV29-1; cdr3_aa: CSVLRAELYNQPQHF
j_call: TRBJ2-5; v_call: TRBV4-1; cdr3_aa: CASSASSGRFTQYF
j_call: TRBJ2-2; v_call: TRBV4-2; cdr3_aa: CASSQEGASGNTGELFF
j_call: TRBJ2-7; v_call: TRBV6-1; cdr3_aa: CAMGPNYEQYF
j_call: TRBJ2-7; v_call: TRBV5-1; cdr3_aa: CASSITGREQYF
j_call: TRBJ2-3; v_call: TRBV6-5; cdr3_aa: CASGWTVADTQYF
j_call: TRBJ1-2; v_call: TRBV10-3; cdr3_aa: CAISPGQGPNYGYTF
j_call: TRBJ1-2; v_call: TRBV7-9; cdr3_aa: CASSSQGIGYTF
j_call: TRBJ2-1; v_call: TRBV9; cdr3_aa: CASSARDRGLLNEQFF
j_call: TRBJ1-1; v_call: TRBV27; cdr3_aa: CASSLDRVNTEAFF
j_call: TRBJ2-7; v_call: TRBV25-1; cdr3_aa: CASSDREDEQYF
j_call: TRBJ2-2; v_call: TRBV6-4; cdr3_aa: CASSVSGTGELFF
j_call: TRBJ1-1; v_call: TRBV7-6; cdr3_aa: CASSLLDRGTEAFF
j_call: TRBJ2-3; v_call: TRBV5-4; cdr3_aa: CASSLGSGRAGYGTDTQYF
j_call: TRBJ2-7; v_call: TRBV5-1; cdr3_aa: CASIGYSNLSYEQYF
j_call: TRBJ1-5; v_call: TRBV7-2; cdr3_aa: CASSFSEDQPQHF
j_call: TRBJ1-3; v_call: TRBV4-1; cdr3_aa: CASSQAILFSGNTIYF